One and the same sample provided the 26 T cell receptor beta chains below, sequenced in a study of HIV-infected patients and healthy controls. Follow-up blood was drawn about 14 weeks, roughly three months, after antiretroviral therapy began. Whole blood was used without fractionation, so all unsorted peripheral T cells were included. Around 530 ng RNA was reverse transcribed with alpha and beta constant-region primers. Using multiplexing indices, alpha and beta chain libraries were generated apart by chain-specific third strand synthesis. TCRdb recomputed calls from the 5' RACE reads with MiXCR, one row per CDR3 protein. The sample has roughly 9,300 distinct CDR3 sequences; roughly 5.6% are singletons. The input for sequencing was blood, taken during antiretroviral therapy. The receptors come from an adult with HIV infection. The donor label of this sample is uncertain.

This clonotype showed up many times. The DNA of the CDR3 is TGTGCCAGCAGTGATTGGAATGAGCAGTTCTTC. This translates into CASSDWNEQFF. The chain uses TRBV6-2 or TRBV6-3 and TRBJ2-1; no firm D call. This CDR3 has 11 amino acids. The V gene's germline CDR1 is MNHEY and CDR2 SVGEGT. Trimming stripped 5 bases from V and 7 bases from J, with 6 bases between.

The table lists this clonotype with many counts. The chain joins TRBV12-3 or TRBV12-4 to TRBJ2-7; maybe TRBD1 (9 bases). Trimming took off 1 base at V and 1 base at J, with 20 bases between the two ends. The CDR3 length is 18 residues. The CDR3 loop is CASSLVAGGDRASYEQYF. The CDR3 region has the DNA TGTGCCAGCAGTTTAGTTGCCGGGGGGGACAGGGCATCCTACGAGCAGTACTTC.

This clonotype has at least ten counts. The chain links TRBV12-3 or TRBV12-4 to TRBJ2-3, with D unresolved. Trimming pared 6 bases from V and 6 bases from J, leaving 19 bases between. The CDR3 is 15 amino acids. The CDR3 region is CASRRSSGVMDTQYF. The DNA for the CDR3 is TGTGCCAGCAGGCGGAGTTCAGGAGTGATGGATACGCAGTATTTT.

At least ten counts were recorded for this clonotype. The chain recombines TRBV12-3 or TRBV12-4 with TRBJ2-3; D possibly corresponds to TRBD2 (7 bases). This CDR3 region has 15 residues. Trimming cost V 1 base and J 4 bases, with 12 bases left between them. As DNA, the CDR3 is TGTGCCAGCAGTTTAGTTTTAGGGGGGGCAGATACGCAGTATTTT. It is translated as CASSLVLGGADTQYF.

Ten or more counts support this clonotype. The rearrangement links TRBV2 to TRBJ1-5, with D hard to call. Germline lookup yields CDR1 SNHLY and CDR2 FYNNEI. The length of the CDR3 is 14 residues. The V and J ends lost 7 bases and 0 bases respectively, with 10 bases between them. DNA of the CDR3: TGTGCCAGCAAGGTCAGCAATAGCAATCAGCCCCAGCATTTT. Its protein is CASKVSNSNQPQHF.

By share, this clonotype counts as medium-sized. The rearrangement links TRBV20-1 to TRBJ1-1; tentatively, D is TRBD1 (6 bases). This CDR3 is built from 14 residues. The V end was cut by 2 bases, the J end by 2 bases, with 12 bases between. Germline values: CDR1 DFQATT, CDR2 SNEGSKA (reference sequence). CDR3 sequence: CSARTLQGNTEAFF. Written as DNA, the CDR3 is TGCAGTGCTAGAACCCTACAGGGAAACACTGAAGCTTTCTTT.

In this sample, this clonotype turned up many times. The J gene is TRBJ2-1, the V gene TRBV7-3, with a weak D call TRBD2 (6 bases). This CDR3 region has 15 residues. Germline V gene lookup returns CDR1 SGHTA and CDR2 FQGTGA. Trimming stripped 5 bases from V and 3 bases from J, with 14 bases between. The CDR3 is CASSPGLAIYNEQFF. The CDR3, as DNA: TGTGCCAGCAGCCCGGGACTGGCTATCTACAATGAGCAGTTCTTC.

By sample fraction, this clonotype is medium-sized. The chain joins TRBV6-2 or TRBV6-3 to TRBJ2-7; D might be TRBD1 (6 bases). The ends were cut back, 5 bases at V and 0 bases at J, with 26 bases in the middle. CDR1 is MNHEY and CDR2 is SVGEGT in the germline V gene. The CDR3 is made up of 19 amino acids. CDR3 in amino acids: CASSRRDGRKRGSSYEQYF. CDR3 sequence (DNA): TGTGCCAGCAGTCGCAGGGACGGCCGGAAGAGGGGGAGCTCCTACGAGCAGTACTTC.

This clonotype qualifies as medium-sized. The V gene is TRBV9, the J gene TRBJ2-5; no clear D gene. V was clipped by 3 bases and J by 0 bases, with 12 bases between them. Germline-derived CDR1 and CDR2 are SGDLS and YYNGEE. CDR3 size: 15 residues. The DNA for the CDR3 is TGTGCCAGCAGCGAGACCCTTGAGTACCAAGAGACCCAGTACTTC. Residues: CASSETLEYQETQYF. The full variable domain, its missing parts supplied by reference TRBV9 and TRBJ2-5, is DSGVTQTPKHLITATGQRVTLRCSPRSGDLSVYWYQQSLDQGLQFLIQYYNGEERAKGNILERFSAQQFPDLHSELNLSSLELGDSALYFCASSETLEYQETQYFGPGTRLLVL.

This clonotype was counted ten times or more. The chain combines TRBV20-1 with TRBJ2-3, with TRBD2 matching 8 bases. The CDR3 length is 19 residues. V was pared by 1 base and J by 0 bases, with 15 bases of the junction left unmatched. Looked up from germline, CDR1 is DFQATT and CDR2 is SNEGSKA (reference sequence). The DNA for the CDR3 is TGCAGTGCTAGAGGATTGGGGAGGCGACTAGCGACTAGCACAGATACGCAGTATTTT. Translation: CSARGLGRRLATSTDTQYF.

The chain couples TRBV18 to TRBJ1-6, with D possibly TRBD1 on 6 matching bases. The V gene lost 3 bases and the J gene lost 13 bases, with 13 bases spanning the gap. Germline CDR1 KGHSH, CDR2 LQKENI. The CDR3 runs to 13 residues. In nucleotides, the CDR3 is TGTGCCAGCTCACCTGACAGGCGAGGGCCCCTCCACTTT. Translation gives CASSPDRRGPLHF.

V gene TRBV7-8 combines with J gene TRBJ2-7, with D possibly being TRBD1 or TRBD2 (5 bases each). V lost 1 base and J 1 base, leaving 11 bases between the germline ends. Looked up from germline, CDR1 is SGHVS and CDR2 is FQNEAQ. This CDR3 has 15 residues. The CDR3 DNA reads TGTGCCAGCAGCTTAGAGCCGGGACGGTCCTACGAGCAGTACTTC. It yields the protein CASSLEPGRSYEQYF.

By proportion, this clonotype is medium-sized (0.01 to 0.1%). The CDR3 here is CSVDGHGAFF. The CDR3 DNA reads as TGCAGCGTCGACGGACATGGAGCTTTCTTT. The chain has TRBV29-1 and TRBJ1-1, with D possibly TRBD1 on 5 matching bases. The CDR3 extends over 10 amino acids. V lost 6 bases and J 10 bases, leaving 12 bases between the germline ends. The germline V gene has CDR1 SQVTM and CDR2 ANQGSEA.

The chain combines TRBV10-3 with TRBJ1-2, with D possibly TRBD1 on 6 matching bases. Trimming pared 4 bases from V and 8 bases from J, leaving 11 bases between. The CDR3 runs 12 residues. Germline V lookup: CDR1 ENHRY, CDR2 SYGVKD. CDR3 protein: CAISGQGRGYTF. In DNA, the CDR3 is TGTGCCATCAGTGGGCAGGGGCGCGGCTACACCTTC.

This clonotype has at least ten counts. This chain uses TRBV4-2 with TRBJ1-5; D ambiguous. Per the germline V gene, CDR1 is LGHNA and CDR2 is YNFKEQ. Trimming cost V 0 bases and J 4 bases, with 7 bases left between them. The CDR3 is 14 residues long. CDR3 loop: CASSQDTRNQPQHF. In DNA form, the CDR3 reads TGTGCCAGCAGCCAAGATACGAGAAATCAGCCCCAGCATTTT.

This clonotype has at least ten counts. The chain joins TRBV19 to TRBJ2-1, with D perhaps matching TRBD1 or TRBD2 (5 bases each). Germline V gene data show CDR1 as LNHDA and CDR2 as SQIVND (reference sequence). This CDR3 is built from 16 residues. Between the trimmed V and J ends, which lost 5 bases and 5 bases, there was a span of 19 bases. The CDR3 DNA reads TGTGCCAGTAGTCCCCGAGGGGAGTATATCAACAATGAGCAGTTCTTC. Translation gives CASSPRGEYINNEQFF.

Sample share makes this clonotype medium-sized. The V and J genes are TRBV6-1 and TRBJ1-2; D is uncertain. The CDR3 sequence is 11 residues long. Germline CDR1 and CDR2: MNHNS and SASEGT. Trimming removed 5 bases from V and 1 base from J, with 2 bases in between. The CDR3: CASSFNYGYTF. CDR3 nucleotide sequence: TGTGCCAGCAGTTTTAACTATGGCTACACCTTC.

This clonotype was recorded at least ten times. The V gene is TRBV11-1, the J gene TRBJ1-5, with 7 nucleotides matching TRBD1. The CDR3 extends over 14 amino acids. J lost 7 bases, V lost 5 bases, and 8 bases had no gene match. Per the germline V gene, CDR1 is SGHAT and CDR2 is FQDESV (reference sequence). The CDR3 DNA follows: TGTGCCAGCAGCCTAGGGGGCTCGGGGCAGCCCCAGCATTTT. It specifies CASSLGGSGQPQHF. Drawing the rest from reference TRBV11-1 and TRBJ1-5, the complete variable domain is EAEVAQSPRYKITEKSQAVAFWCDPISGHATLYWYRQILGQGPELLVQFQDESVVDDSQLPKDRFSAERLKGVDSTLKIQPAELGDSAMYLCASSLGGSGQPQHFGDGTRLSIL.

This clonotype has only a few counts. The chain couples TRBV6-2 or TRBV6-3 to TRBJ1-1; 8 bases map to TRBD1. The length of the CDR3 is 15 residues. Germline V gene data show CDR1 as MNHEY and CDR2 as SVGEGT. J gave up 5 bases and V 5 bases, and 10 bases lay outside the gene matches. DNA for the CDR3: TGTGCCAGCAGTCTCCCCCGACAGGGGCGGACTGAAGCTTTCTTT. As protein: CASSLPRQGRTEAFF.

This clonotype has a single count. A much larger clone differs by one base, so this may be a read error. The V gene is TRBV12-3 or TRBV12-4, the J gene TRBJ2-5; D not certain. The CDR3 spans 11 residues. CDR3 in amino acids: CASSFEETEYF. The CDR3 DNA is TGTGCCAGCAGTTTTGAAGAGACCGAGTACTTC.

By share, this clonotype ranks as medium-sized. The chain carries TRBV5-1 and TRBJ2-7, with D unresolved. V dropped 4 bases and J dropped 2 bases, with 10 bases sitting between them. In germline, CDR1 is SGHRS, CDR2 YFSETQ. The CDR3 sequence is 13 residues long. The CDR3 loop is CASSPDPPYEQYF. The CDR3 region has the DNA TGCGCCAGCAGCCCGGACCCTCCCTACGAGCAGTACTTC.

This clonotype was picked up many times. The gene calls are TRBV11-3 and TRBJ1-1; tentative D call: TRBD1 (6 bases). V lost 0 bases to trimming and J lost 5 bases, with 7 bases between them. CDR3 length: 13 residues. Per the germline V gene, CDR1 is SGHNT and CDR2 is YENEEA. CDR3 sequence reads: CASSLEDRTEAFF. The CDR3 nucleotides read TGTGCCAGCAGCTTAGAGGACAGAACTGAAGCTTTCTTT.

This clonotype has ten or more counts. A read error may account for a junction end that differs from germline. V gene TRBV3-1 combines with J gene TRBJ2-4; unclear D gene. CDR1 is LGHDT, CDR2 YNNKEL, per germline (reference sequence). The CDR3 contains 12 residues. The CDR3 sequence is CASSQAENIQYF. DNA of the CDR3: TGTGCCAGCAGCCAAGCCGAAAACATTCAGTACTTC. Based on the CDR3 plus reference TRBV3-1 and TRBJ2-4, the full variable domain is DTAVSQTPKYLVTQMGNDKSIKCEQNLGHDTMYWYKQDSKKFLKIMFSYNNKELIINETVPNRFSPKSPDKAHLNLHINSLELGDSAVYFCASSQAENIQYFGAGTRLSVL.

This clonotype appeared many times. This chain connects TRBV12-3 or TRBV12-4 to TRBJ2-5; D tentatively reads TRBD1 or TRBD2 (5 bases each). The CDR3 has 14 amino acids. V lost 6 bases, J lost 2 bases, and 13 bases lay in between. The CDR3 here is CASSPGPSQETQYF. For the CDR3, the DNA is TGTGCCAGCAGCCCGGGACCTTCGCAAGAGACCCAGTACTTC.

The table lists this clonotype with many counts. The J gene is TRBJ2-7, the V gene TRBV29-1; D is undetermined. This CDR3 has 13 amino acids. Trimming took 4 bases from V and 2 from J, leaving 12 bases between them. The germline CDR1 and CDR2 sequences are SQVTM and ANQGSEA. The CDR3 sequence: CSVVPQSAYEQYF. CDR3 DNA sequence: TGCAGCGTTGTACCACAGTCCGCCTACGAGCAGTACTTC.

This clonotype was picked up many times. This chain links TRBV20-1 with TRBJ2-1, with 9 bases fitting TRBD1. Germline lookup yields CDR1 DFQATT and CDR2 SNEGSKA (reference sequence). The V gene end was trimmed by 0 bases and the J gene end by 6 bases; junction bases not matched to a gene: 6. This CDR3 has 15 residues. This chain's CDR3 is CSAREQGARSNEQFF. Here the CDR3 DNA reads TGCAGTGCTAGAGAACAGGGGGCGAGGTCCAATGAGCAGTTCTTC.